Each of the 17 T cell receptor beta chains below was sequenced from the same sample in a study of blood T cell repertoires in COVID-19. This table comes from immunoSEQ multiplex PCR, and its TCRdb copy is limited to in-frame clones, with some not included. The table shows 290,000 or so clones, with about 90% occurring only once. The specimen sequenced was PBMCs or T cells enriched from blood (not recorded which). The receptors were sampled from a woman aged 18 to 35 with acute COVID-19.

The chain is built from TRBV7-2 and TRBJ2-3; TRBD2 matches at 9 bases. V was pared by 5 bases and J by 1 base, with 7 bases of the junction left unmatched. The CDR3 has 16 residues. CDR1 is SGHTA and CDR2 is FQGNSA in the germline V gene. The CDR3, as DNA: TGTGCCAGCAGCCAAGCTAGCGGGGAGCGCACAGATACGCAGTATTTT. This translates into CASSQASGERTDTQYF.

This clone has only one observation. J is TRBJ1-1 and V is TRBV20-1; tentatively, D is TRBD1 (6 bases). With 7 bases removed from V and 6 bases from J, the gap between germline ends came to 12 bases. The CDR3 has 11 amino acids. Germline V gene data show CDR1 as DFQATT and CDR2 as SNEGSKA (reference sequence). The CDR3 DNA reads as TGCAGTGTGGGGGGGCGGGCTGAAGCTTTCTTT. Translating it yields CSVGGRAEAFF.

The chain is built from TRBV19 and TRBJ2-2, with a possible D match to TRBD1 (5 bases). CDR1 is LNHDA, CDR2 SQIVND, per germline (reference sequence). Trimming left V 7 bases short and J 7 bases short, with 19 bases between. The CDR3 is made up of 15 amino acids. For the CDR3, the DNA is TGTGCCAGTACCCCCCGGGCGGCTGGACACGGGGAGCTGTTTTTT. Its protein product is CASTPRAAGHGELFF.

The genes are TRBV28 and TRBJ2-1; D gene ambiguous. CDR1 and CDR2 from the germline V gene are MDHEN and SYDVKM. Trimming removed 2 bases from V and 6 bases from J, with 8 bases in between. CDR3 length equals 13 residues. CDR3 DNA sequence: TGTGCCAGCAGTTTACATGGCAGCAATGAGCAGTTCTTC. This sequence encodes CASSLHGSNEQFF.

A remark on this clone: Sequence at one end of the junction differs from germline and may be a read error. CDR3: CASSLDGEIRYTEAFF. The CDR3 nucleotides read TGCGCCAGCAGTTTGGACGGGGAAATAAGGTACACTGAAGCTTTCTTT. V and J are TRBV5-1 and TRBJ1-1; D remains unclear. Germline V CDR1 and CDR2: SGHRS, YFSETQ. The CDR3 spans 16 residues. The entire variable domain, with the rest obtained from reference TRBV5-1 and TRBJ1-1, is as follows: KAGVTQTPRYLIKTRGQQVTLSCSPISGHRSVSWYQQTPGQGLQFLFEYFSETQRNKGNFPGRFSGRQFSNSRSEMNVSTLELGDSALYLCASSLDGEIRYTEAFFGQGTRLTVV.

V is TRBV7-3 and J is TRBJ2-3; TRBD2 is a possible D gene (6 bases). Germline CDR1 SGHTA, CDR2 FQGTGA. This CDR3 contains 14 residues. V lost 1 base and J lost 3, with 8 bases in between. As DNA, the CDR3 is TGTGCCAGCAGCTTAATCAGCGGGACAGATACGCAGTATTTT. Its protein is CASSLISGTDTQYF.

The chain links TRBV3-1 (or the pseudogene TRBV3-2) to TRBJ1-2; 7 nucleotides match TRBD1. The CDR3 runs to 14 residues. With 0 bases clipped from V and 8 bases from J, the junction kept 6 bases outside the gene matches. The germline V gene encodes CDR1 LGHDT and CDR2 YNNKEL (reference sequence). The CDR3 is CASSQEQTGFGYTF. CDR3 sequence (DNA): TGTGCCAGCAGCCAAGAACAGACAGGGTTCGGCTACACCTTC.

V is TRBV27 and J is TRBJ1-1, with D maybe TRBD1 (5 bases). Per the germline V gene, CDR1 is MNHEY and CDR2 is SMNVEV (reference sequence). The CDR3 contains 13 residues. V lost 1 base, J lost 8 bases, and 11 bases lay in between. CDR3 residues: CASSLLWDSEAFF. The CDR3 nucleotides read TGTGCCAGCAGTTTATTGTGGGACTCCGAAGCTTTCTTT.

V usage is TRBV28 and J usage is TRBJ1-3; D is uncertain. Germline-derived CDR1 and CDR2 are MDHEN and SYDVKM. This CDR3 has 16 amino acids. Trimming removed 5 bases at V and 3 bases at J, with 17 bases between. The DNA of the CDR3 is TGTGCCAGCAGTGCCAGCGGGAATCTGGTTGGAAACACCATATATTTT. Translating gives CASSASGNLVGNTIYF. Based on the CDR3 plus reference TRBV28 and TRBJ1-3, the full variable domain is DVKVTQSSRYLVKRTGEKVFLECVQDMDHENMFWYRQDPGLGLRLIYFSYDVKMKEKGDIPEGYSVSREKKERFSLILESASTNQTSMYLCASSASGNLVGNTIYFGEGSWLTVV.

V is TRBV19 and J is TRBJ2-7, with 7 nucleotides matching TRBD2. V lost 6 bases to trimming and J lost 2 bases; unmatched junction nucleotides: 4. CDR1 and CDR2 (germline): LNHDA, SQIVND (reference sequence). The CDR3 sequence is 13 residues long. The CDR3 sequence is CASRGGSPYEQYF. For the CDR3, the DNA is TGTGCCAGTAGGGGCGGGAGTCCCTACGAGCAGTACTTC.

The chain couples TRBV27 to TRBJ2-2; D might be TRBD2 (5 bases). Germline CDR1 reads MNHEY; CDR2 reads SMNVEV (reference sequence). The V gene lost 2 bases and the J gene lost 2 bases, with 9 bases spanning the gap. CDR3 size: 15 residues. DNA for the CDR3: TGTGCCAGCAGTTTAAAGCGGCGAAACACCGGGGAGCTGTTTTTT. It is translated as CASSLKRRNTGELFF.

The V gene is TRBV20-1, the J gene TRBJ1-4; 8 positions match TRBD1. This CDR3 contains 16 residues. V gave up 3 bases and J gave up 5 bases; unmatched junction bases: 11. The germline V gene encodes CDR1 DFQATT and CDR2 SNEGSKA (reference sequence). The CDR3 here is CSASGQGAMGNEKLFF. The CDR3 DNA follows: TGCAGTGCTAGTGGGCAGGGGGCCATGGGGAATGAAAAACTGTTTTTT.

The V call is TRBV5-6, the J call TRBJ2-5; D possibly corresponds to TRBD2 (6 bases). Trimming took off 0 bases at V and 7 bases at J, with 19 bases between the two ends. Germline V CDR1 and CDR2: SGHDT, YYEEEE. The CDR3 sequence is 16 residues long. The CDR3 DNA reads TGTGCCAGCAGCTTGGTACAGGAGGGCCTCTATGTGACCCAGTACTTC. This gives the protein CASSLVQEGLYVTQYF.

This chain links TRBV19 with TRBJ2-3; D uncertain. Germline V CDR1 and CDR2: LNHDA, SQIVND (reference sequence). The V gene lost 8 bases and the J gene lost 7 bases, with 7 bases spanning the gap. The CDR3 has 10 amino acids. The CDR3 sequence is CASPPNTQYF. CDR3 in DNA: TGTGCCAGTCCCCCAAATACGCAGTATTTT.

DNA for the CDR3: TGTGCCATCAGTGTAATGGAGAGCTTACGGACAGAAAAACTGTTTTTT. Translation gives CAISVMESLRTEKLFF. This chain connects TRBV10-3 to TRBJ1-4, with D possibly TRBD1 on 5 matching bases. The V gene's germline CDR1 is ENHRY and CDR2 SYGVKD. V was clipped by 4 bases and J by 8 bases, with 20 bases between them. This CDR3 contains 16 residues.

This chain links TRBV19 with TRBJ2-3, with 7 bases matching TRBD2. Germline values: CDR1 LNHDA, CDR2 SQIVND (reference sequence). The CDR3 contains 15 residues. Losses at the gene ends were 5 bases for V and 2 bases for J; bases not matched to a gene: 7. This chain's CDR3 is CASSHLGGYTDTQYF. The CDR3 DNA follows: TGTGCCAGTAGTCACTTGGGGGGGTACACAGATACGCAGTATTTT.

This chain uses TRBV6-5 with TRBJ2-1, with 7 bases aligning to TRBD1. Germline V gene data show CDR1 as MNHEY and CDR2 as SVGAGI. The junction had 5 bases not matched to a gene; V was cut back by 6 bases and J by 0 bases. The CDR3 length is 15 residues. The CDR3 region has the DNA TGTGCCAGCAGCCCGACAGGGCTCTCCTACAATGAGCAGTTCTTC. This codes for CASSPTGLSYNEQFF.